This T cell receptor beta chain was identified in a study of blood T cell repertoires in COVID-19. Looking at the study overall: Resolution of symptoms, clearance, or two negative PCRs was present in recovered Cohort 3 donors. Sources were T cells, B-cell-depleted T cells, or PBMCs; the material itself was cDNA or gDNA.

How the authors handled the data: Amplification of reference gene primers was used by the study to estimate nucleated cell counts. The protocol was immunoSEQ multiplex PCR, while the TCRdb copy is restricted to in-frame clones and leaves out a portion. The D gene and trimming were derived from the DNA, and the V and J assignments and clone size from that table. The sample lists fewer than 250,000 clones, around 87% seen once, with roughly 7.2% in the top ten. Germline lookup yields CDR1 SGHDT and CDR2 YYEEEE. The ends lost 7 bases at V and 4 bases at J; junction bases unmatched: 13. CDR3 size: 16 residues. Assignments of participants to cohorts depended upon their own reported clinical history.

The receptor's source is a man between 25 and 39 years old in a cohort exposed to, infected with or recovered from COVID-19 (not recorded which). Material: PBMCs or T cells enriched from blood (not recorded which). The gene calls are TRBV5-6 and TRBJ2-5; 10 bases map to TRBD2. CDR3 amino acids: CASGLTSGNWGETQYF. CDR3 in DNA: TGTGCCAGCGGATTAACTAGCGGGAACTGGGGAGAGACCCAGTACTTC.